These T cell receptor beta chains were read from a single sample in a study of blood T cells in healthy people across ages. From the 5' RACE reads, TCRdb called clonotypes with MiXCR, one entry per CDR3 protein. The table records approximately 800,000 distinct CDR3 sequences, 50% to 65% of them present only once. Source material: blood. These receptors all come from a man older than 75 in good health. The CDR3 runs from the conserved cysteine through the conserved F or W. A D gene is named only where the DNA matches it firmly. Expanded clones are given a class, and other clones once, few, many or no size at all.

length: 13
size: -
V: TRBV29-1
D: -
J: TRBJ2-5
DNA: TGCAGCGTTGAAATTAGCGTGGGGGAGACCCAGTACTTC
CDR3: CSVEISVGETQYF

length: 14
size: few
V: TRBV29-1
D: -
J: TRBJ2-7
DNA: TGCAGCGCCGGGACTTCGGCAGAAAGAGGCGAGCAGTACTTC
CDR3: CSAGTSAERGEQYF

length: 13
size: -
V: TRBV7-2
D: -
J: TRBJ2-7
DNA: TGTGCCAGCAGCCCTCGACGGAACTACGAGCAGTACTTC
CDR3: CASSPRRNYEQYF

length: 18
size: -
V: TRBV5-1
D: TRBD2
J: TRBJ2-3
DNA: TGCGCCAGCAGCCGTGGAGCGGGAGGGATTACTAGCACAGATACGCAGTATTTT
CDR3: CASSRGAGGITSTDTQYF

length: 16
size: few
V: TRBV7-2
D: TRBD2
J: TRBJ2-3
DNA: TGTGCCAGCAGCTTAGGACTAGCGGGAGATGGAGATACGCAGTATTTT
CDR3: CASSLGLAGDGDTQYF

length: 13
size: -
V: TRBV20-1
D: -
J: TRBJ2-5
DNA: TGCAGTGCTTTGACGGTCCCCGGGGAGACCCAGTACTTC
CDR3: CSALTVPGETQYF

length: 15
size: -
V: TRBV27
D: -
J: TRBJ1-5
DNA: TGTGCCAGCAGTTTAGGGCAGGGAGGGAGTCAGCCCCAGCATTTT
CDR3: CASSLGQGGSQPQHF

length: 14
size: -
V: TRBV27
D: TRBD1
J: TRBJ1-2
DNA: TGTGCCAGCAGTTTCTCCGGGACAGGGAACGGCTACACCTTC
CDR3: CASSFSGTGNGYTF

length: 14
size: -
V: TRBV12-3/TRBV12-4
D: -
J: TRBJ2-7
DNA: TGTGCCAGCAGCCGACTGGGCTCTAGCTACGAGCAGTACTTC
CDR3: CASSRLGSSYEQYF

length: 14
size: once
V: TRBV25-1
D: -
J: TRBJ2-7
DNA: TGTGCCAGCAGTGAAATGGGCCGCGAAGGGGAGCAGTACTTC
CDR3: CASSEMGREGEQYF

length: 17
size: once
V: TRBV28
D: TRBD1
J: TRBJ2-6
DNA: TGTGCCAGCAGTGGAAGGGACAGGGTAACTGGGGCCAACGTCCTGACTTTC
CDR3: CASSGRDRVTGANVLTF

length: 19
size: -
V: TRBV7-9
D: TRBD2
J: TRBJ2-7
DNA: TGTGCCAGCAGTGGCTCCGGGACTAGCGGGAGGAGGAAGTACAATGAGCAGTACTTC
CDR3: CASSGSGTSGRRKYNEQYF

length: 18
size: -
V: TRBV5-1
D: -
J: TRBJ2-2
DNA: TGCGCCAGTTTCCGGGACACACGAGCGGGGCTGAACACCGGGGAGCTGTTTTTT
CDR3: CASFRDTRAGLNTGELFF

length: 13
size: -
V: TRBV29-1
D: -
J: TRBJ2-1
DNA: TGCAGCGTTGTTTCCGGTTTCTACAATGAGCAGTTCTTC
CDR3: CSVVSGFYNEQFF

length: 16
size: -
V: TRBV5-1
D: TRBD2
J: TRBJ2-5
DNA: TGCGCCAGCAGCTTGTACATGCGGGAGGGCCGAGAGACCCAGTACTTC
CDR3: CASSLYMREGRETQYF

length: 15
size: -
V: TRBV5-1
D: -
J: TRBJ1-4
DNA: TGCGCCAGCAGCTGGGGACCGAAAAGGGGTGAAAAACTGTTTTTT
CDR3: CASSWGPKRGEKLFF

length: 15
size: -
V: TRBV5-1
D: -
J: TRBJ2-2
DNA: TGCGCCAGCAGCTTGCGGGCAGGGAGCACCGGGGAGCTGTTTTTT
CDR3: CASSLRAGSTGELFF

length: 15
size: few
V: TRBV5-6
D: TRBD2
J: TRBJ2-1
DNA: TGTGCCAGCAGCTTGCGAGTAGCGGGATACAATGAGCAGTTCTTC
CDR3: CASSLRVAGYNEQFF

length: 18
size: -
V: TRBV10-1
D: TRBD2
J: TRBJ2-1
DNA: TGCGCCAGCAGTGACCAACGACCGGGACTAGTCCTACACAATGAGCAGTTCTTC
CDR3: CASSDQRPGLVLHNEQFF

length: 13
size: few
V: TRBV25-1
D: -
J: TRBJ1-6
DNA: TGTGCCAGCGCAGCCTCCTATAATTCACCCCTCCACTTT
CDR3: CASAASYNSPLHF

length: 15
size: -
V: TRBV12-3/TRBV12-4
D: TRBD2
J: TRBJ2-7
DNA: TGTGCCAGCACCAGAGGGCGGGGGTGGGGGTACGAGCAGTACTTC
CDR3: CASTRGRGWGYEQYF

length: 17
size: -
V: TRBV27
D: TRBD2
J: TRBJ2-1
DNA: TGTGCCACCAGTCAAAGCACCGGGACTAGCATAGGCAATGAGCAGTTCTTC
CDR3: CATSQSTGTSIGNEQFF

length: 15
size: -
V: TRBV12-3/TRBV12-4
D: -
J: TRBJ2-2
DNA: TGTGCCAGCAGTTTCCGAGGGACTAACACCGGGGAGCTGTTTTTT
CDR3: CASSFRGTNTGELFF

length: 11
size: -
V: TRBV2
D: -
J: TRBJ2-4
DNA: TGTGCCAGCAGTGCCACGAGGGAGCAGTACTTC
CDR3: CASSATREQYF

length: 14
size: few
V: TRBV9
D: -
J: TRBJ2-7
DNA: TGTGCCAGCAGCGTCTCTGGCTTACCCTACGAGCAGTACTTC
CDR3: CASSVSGLPYEQYF

length: 16
size: -
V: TRBV12-3/TRBV12-4
D: -
J: TRBJ2-7
DNA: TGTGCCAGCACGAACAGACAGGGAGGATCCTCCTACGAGCAGTACTTC
CDR3: CASTNRQGGSSYEQYF

length: 11
size: -
V: TRBV28
D: -
J: TRBJ2-3
DNA: TGTGCCAGCGGCTCCCCCGATACGCAGTATTTT
CDR3: CASGSPDTQYF

length: 13
size: -
V: TRBV20-1
D: -
J: TRBJ2-5
DNA: TGCAGTGCGGGGAGCGGAGGTGAGGAGACCCAGTACTTC
CDR3: CSAGSGGEETQYF

length: 16
size: few
V: TRBV27
D: TRBD2
J: TRBJ2-7
DNA: TGTGCCAGCAGTCATAGGACTAGCGGGAGTTTCTACGAGCAGTACTTC
CDR3: CASSHRTSGSFYEQYF

length: 15
size: -
V: TRBV27
D: TRBD1
J: TRBJ2-5
DNA: TGTGCCAGCAGTCGGGACAGGGAAACCGAAGAGACCCAGTACTTC
CDR3: CASSRDRETEETQYF

length: 13
size: -
V: TRBV5-1
D: -
J: TRBJ2-1
DNA: TGCGCCAGCAGCTTGGCCAGTAGGAATGAGCAGTTCTTC
CDR3: CASSLASRNEQFF

length: 14
size: many
V: TRBV7-2
D: TRBD2
J: TRBJ2-1
DNA: TGTGCCAGCACCCAGCGGGACCTTTACAATGAGCAGTTCTTC
CDR3: CASTQRDLYNEQFF

length: 16
size: few
V: TRBV7-9
D: TRBD2
J: TRBJ2-3
DNA: TGTGCCAGCAGCACCTCCGGCGGGAGCGGGCACAGATACGCGTATTTT
CDR3: CASSTSGGSGHRYAYF

length: 14
size: -
V: TRBV7-2
D: TRBD1
J: TRBJ2-4
DNA: TGTGCCAGCAGCTTGGACAGGGTGGGAAACATTCAGTACTTC
CDR3: CASSLDRVGNIQYF

length: 13
size: few
V: TRBV5-5
D: TRBD1
J: TRBJ1-2
DNA: TGTGCCAGCAGCCAACAGGGGGCCGTTGGCTACACCTTC
CDR3: CASSQQGAVGYTF

length: 18
size: -
V: TRBV5-1
D: TRBD2
J: TRBJ2-1
DNA: TGCGCCAGCAGCTTAGATGGGACTAGCGGGAGCCTTCACAATGAGCAGTTCTTC
CDR3: CASSLDGTSGSLHNEQFF

length: 13
size: -
V: TRBV12-3/TRBV12-4
D: -
J: TRBJ2-7
DNA: TGTGCCAGCAGTTTCAACTCACAATACGAGCAGTACTTC
CDR3: CASSFNSQYEQYF

length: 16
size: -
V: TRBV5-1
D: TRBD1
J: TRBJ2-5
DNA: TGCGCCAGCAGCGCTACCGGGACAGGGGATTTCGAGACCCAGTACTTC
CDR3: CASSATGTGDFETQYF

length: 16
size: -
V: TRBV15
D: TRBD1
J: TRBJ1-2
DNA: TGTGTCACCAGCAGAGGTGGGACAGCCCTGGGCTATGGCTACACCTTC
CDR3: CVTSRGGTALGYGYTF

length: 14
size: -
V: TRBV20-1
D: TRBD2
J: TRBJ2-1
DNA: TGCAGTGCTCCTCAACTAGCGGGAGCTGTTGAGCAGTTCTTC
CDR3: CSAPQLAGAVEQFF

length: 14
size: once
V: TRBV7-2
D: -
J: TRBJ2-6
DNA: TGTGCCAGCAGCGGGCGACGAGGGGCCAACGTCCCGACTTTC
CDR3: CASSGRRGANVPTF

length: 14
size: -
V: TRBV7-7
D: -
J: TRBJ2-7
DNA: TGTGCCAGCAGCTTTCAGGCCGGCTCCTACGAGCAGTACTTC
CDR3: CASSFQAGSYEQYF

length: 15
size: -
V: TRBV7-2
D: TRBD1
J: TRBJ1-5
DNA: TGTGCCAGCAGCTTCGGGACAGGGTTCGGGCAGCCCCAGCATTTT
CDR3: CASSFGTGFGQPQHF

length: 16
size: -
V: TRBV10-3
D: TRBD1
J: TRBJ2-6
DNA: TGTGTCATCACGGGACAGGGGGTCTCTGGGGCCAACGTCCTGACTTTC
CDR3: CVITGQGVSGANVLTF

length: 14
size: -
V: TRBV5-1
D: -
J: TRBJ1-1
DNA: TGCGCCAGCGCAATAACGACAGGGAACACTGAAGCTTTCTTT
CDR3: CASAITTGNTEAFF

length: 17
size: -
V: TRBV12-3/TRBV12-4
D: TRBD1
J: TRBJ2-3
DNA: TGTGCCAGCAGTTCATCCCTGACAGGGTTGGTGGCAGATACGCAGTATTTT
CDR3: CASSSSLTGLVADTQYF

length: 13
size: -
V: TRBV7-6
D: -
J: TRBJ1-4
DNA: TGTGCCAGCAGCTCGGGAGCAGAGGAAAAACTGTTTTTT
CDR3: CASSSGAEEKLFF

length: 12
size: -
V: TRBV7-2
D: -
J: TRBJ1-6
DNA: TGTGCCAGCAGCTCTCAGGTGTCACCCCCCCACTTT
CDR3: CASSSQVSPPHF

length: 12
size: -
V: TRBV24-1
D: TRBD1
J: TRBJ2-3
DNA: TGTGCCACGGGACAGTCAACAGATACGCAGTATTTT
CDR3: CATGQSTDTQYF

length: 16
size: few
V: TRBV3-1
D: TRBD2
J: TRBJ2-5
DNA: TGTGCCAGCAGCCAAGATCTGGCTAGCGGGAGCAGAGAGCAGTACTTC
CDR3: CASSQDLASGSREQYF

length: 16
size: -
V: TRBV6-5
D: -
J: TRBJ2-7
DNA: TGTGCCAGCAGTTACTCGATACTAGCCGCCGGTAACGAGCAGTACTTC
CDR3: CASSYSILAAGNEQYF

length: 14
size: -
V: TRBV12-3/TRBV12-4
D: -
J: TRBJ1-4
DNA: TGTGCCAGCAGTTTTAGAGGGATGAGTGAAAAACTGTTTTTT
CDR3: CASSFRGMSEKLFF

length: 12
size: -
V: TRBV10-3
D: TRBD2
J: TRBJ2-1
DNA: TGTGCCATCAGCGGACTAGCGGGTGAGCAGTTCTTC
CDR3: CAISGLAGEQFF

length: 14
size: few
V: TRBV7-2
D: TRBD1
J: TRBJ2-1
DNA: TGTGCCAGCAGCTTACGTCCGCAGGGGGAAGAGCAGTTCTTC
CDR3: CASSLRPQGEEQFF

length: 15
size: -
V: TRBV7-2
D: -
J: TRBJ2-3
DNA: TGTGCCAGCAGGTTGGGACCACGCTTCACAGATACGCAGTATTTT
CDR3: CASRLGPRFTDTQYF